The 31 T cell receptor beta chains below were found in one sample sequenced in a study of spatial heterogeneity in lung cancer. Each CDR3 protein gets one entry after TCRdb re-called the 5' RACE reads with MiXCR. The sample includes 10,000 to 11,000 distinct CDR3 sequences, approximately 6.7% of them seen just once. Regarding time point: sample taken at primary tumor resection. In each case, whole RNA from tumor, nontumor lung or frozen PBMC was sequenced unsorted. The input for sequencing was PBMCs, taken at surgery. These receptors were obtained from a male donor with early-stage non-small cell lung cancer.

Of note for this clonotype: Since the library was made to target alpha chains, this beta chain is a stray read and its abundance is not meaningful. V and J are TRBV5-1 and TRBJ1-1; 12 bases map to TRBD1. Germline trimming cut 1 base from V and 4 bases from J; bases unmatched to any gene: 2. The CDR3 totals 15 residues. Germline V gene data show CDR1 as SGHRS and CDR2 as YFSETQ. Here the CDR3 reads CASSLWGQGATEAFF. The CDR3 coding sequence is TGCGCCAGCAGCTTGTGGGGACAGGGGGCCACTGAAGCTTTCTTT.

This clonotype was detected ten times or more. A library made for alpha chains picked up this beta chain off target, so its size means little. The chain employs TRBV20-1 and TRBJ2-1; D is unclear. Per germline, CDR1 DFQATT and CDR2 SNEGSKA (reference sequence). The CDR3 has 12 residues. Trimming took off 5 bases at V and 8 bases at J, with 13 bases between the two ends. The CDR3, as DNA: TGCAGTGCTCCAACAAGGGTGGATGAGCAGTTCTTC. Amino acid sequence: CSAPTRVDEQFF.

This clonotype was recorded many times. As an off-target read in a library built for alpha chains, this beta chain has a frequency of little significance. The rearrangement uses TRBV27 and TRBJ1-1, with D hard to call. Trimming removed 7 bases at V and 1 base at J, with 10 bases between. The CDR3 has 13 amino acids. In germline, CDR1 is MNHEY, CDR2 SMNVEV (reference sequence). The CDR3 nucleotides read TGTGCCAGCACCCGACATGGGAACACTGAAGCTTTCTTT. It codes for CASTRHGNTEAFF.

A few counts support this clonotype. The library was designed around alpha chains, so this beta chain is a stray read whose abundance carries little weight. The J gene is TRBJ2-1, the V gene TRBV20-1, with 14 bases fitting TRBD2. The CDR3 loop spans 16 amino acids. Germline values: CDR1 DFQATT, CDR2 SNEGSKA (reference sequence). Trimming took 1 base from V and 11 from J; bases not matched to a gene: 10. The CDR3 is CSARVKGLAGARKQFF. For the CDR3, the DNA is TGCAGTGCTAGAGTCAAGGGACTAGCGGGGGCCCGAAAGCAGTTCTTC.

Only a few counts were recorded for this clonotype. Since it is a stray read in a library aimed at alpha chains, this beta chain has a size that is not meaningful. This chain links TRBV7-9 with TRBJ1-1; no reliable D call. Germline lookup yields CDR1 SEHNR and CDR2 FQNEAQ (reference sequence). V was pared by 1 base and J by 4 bases, with 13 bases between. This CDR3 has 15 residues. CDR3 in amino acids: CASSLDSPGSTEAFF. In nucleotides, the CDR3 is TGTGCCAGCAGCTTAGATTCCCCAGGTTCCACTGAAGCTTTCTTT.

This clonotype was observed many times. Little can be read into the size of this beta chain, an off-target read in a library designed for alpha chains. The chain employs TRBV5-4 and TRBJ2-3; no clear D. Trimming shortened V by 4 bases and J by 0 bases, and 15 bases separated the two germline ends. The CDR3 runs to 16 residues. The germline CDR1 and CDR2 sequences are SGHNT and YYREEE (reference sequence). This CDR3 reads CASSRVPAPSTDTQYF. In nucleotides, the CDR3 is TGTGCCAGCAGCCGGGTGCCAGCCCCTAGCACAGATACGCAGTATTTT.

This clonotype was seen at least ten times. Since it is a stray read in a library aimed at alpha chains, this beta chain has a size that is not meaningful. The chain has TRBV29-1 and TRBJ2-7; D may be TRBD1 (6 bases). V lost 6 bases, J lost 1 base, and 10 bases lay in between. The CDR3 spans 12 residues. Germline CDR1 and CDR2: SQVTM and ANQGSEA. This chain's CDR3 is CSVSGQSYEQYF. CDR3 coding DNA: TGCAGCGTCTCAGGACAGTCCTACGAGCAGTACTTC.

To note about this clonotype: As an off-target read in a library built for alpha chains, this beta chain has a frequency of little significance. The chain links TRBV27 to TRBJ2-1; no definite D call. V was trimmed by 9 bases and J by 6 bases, leaving 6 bases between them. Germline V gene lookup returns CDR1 MNHEY and CDR2 SMNVEV (reference sequence). This CDR3 has 10 residues. CDR3 sequence reads: CARNSNEQFF. In DNA, the CDR3 is TGTGCCAGAAACAGCAATGAGCAGTTCTTC.

This clonotype came up many times. The library was prepared for alpha chains; this beta chain is a stray read, so its frequency means little. This chain joins TRBV20-1 and TRBJ2-7, with 11 bases matching TRBD1. This CDR3 has 12 residues. V was clipped by 8 bases and J by 2 bases; unmatched bases: 2. Germline V lookup: CDR1 DFQATT, CDR2 SNEGSKA (reference sequence). Here the CDR3 reads CSTGQGAYEQYF. The CDR3 DNA is TGCAGTACGGGACAGGGGGCCTACGAGCAGTACTTC.

This clonotype appeared many times. This beta chain is off target for a library built for alpha chains, so its abundance means little. J is TRBJ2-6 and V is TRBV4-2; D is perhaps TRBD1 or TRBD2 (5 bases each). This CDR3 is built from 18 residues. Between the trimmed V and J ends, which lost 8 bases and 0 bases, there was a span of 20 bases. CDR1 LGHNA and CDR2 YNFKEQ come from the germline V gene. The CDR3 DNA follows: TGTGCCAGCGGTCCAAATTCAGACAGCGGCTCTGGGGCCAACGTCCTGACTTTC. It codes for CASGPNSDSGSGANVLTF.

This clonotype showed up just a few times. In a library made to pick up alpha chains, this beta chain is a stray read with a size that means little. The CDR3 DNA is TGTGCCATCAGGCCCCGGGACACTACCTACGAGCAGTACTTC. Translating it yields CAIRPRDTTYEQYF. The chain recombines TRBV10-3 with TRBJ2-7, with D possibly TRBD1 on 6 matching bases. This CDR3 is built from 14 residues. Per the germline V gene, CDR1 is ENHRY and CDR2 is SYGVKD. V dropped 6 bases and J dropped 2 bases, with 14 bases sitting between them.

Concerning this clonotype itself: This beta chain lies outside the target of a library built for alpha chains; its clone size means little. The V call is TRBV6-5, the J call TRBJ2-1; D gene unclear. The V and J ends lost 4 bases and 5 bases respectively, with 3 bases between them. The CDR3 is 11 residues long. Germline loops: CDR1 MNHEY, CDR2 SVGAGI. The CDR3 is CASSSHNEQFF. The CDR3 coding sequence is TGTGCCAGCAGTTCCCACAATGAGCAGTTCTTC.

This clonotype was seen a few times. Since the library was made to target alpha chains, this beta chain is a stray read and its abundance is not meaningful. The chain has TRBV20-1 and TRBJ2-3; 8 nucleotides line up with TRBD1. CDR1 is DFQATT, CDR2 SNEGSKA, per germline (reference sequence). CDR3 size: 13 residues. Germline trimming cut 3 bases from V and 5 bases from J; bases unmatched to any gene: 4. The CDR3 loop reads CSASQGAGDTQYF. The CDR3, as DNA: TGCAGTGCTAGCCAGGGGGCGGGAGATACGCAGTATTTT.

Ten or more counts support this clonotype. In a library made to pick up alpha chains, this beta chain is a stray read with a size that means little. The chain joins TRBV6-6 to TRBJ2-7, with a weak D call TRBD1 (6 bases). V lost 6 bases and J 2 bases, leaving 11 bases between the germline ends. Germline CDR1 is MNHNY and CDR2 is SVGAGI (reference sequence). The CDR3 spans 13 residues. The CDR3 sequence: CASSPRDTYEQYF. CDR3 nucleotides: TGTGCCAGCAGCCCCCGGGACACCTACGAGCAGTACTTC.

This clonotype was seen many times. As an off-target read in a library built for alpha chains, this beta chain has a frequency of little significance. The V call is TRBV4-2, the J call TRBJ2-1; D uncertain. This CDR3 contains 17 residues. Germline values: CDR1 LGHNA, CDR2 YNFKEQ. The V and J ends lost 1 base and 7 bases respectively, with 20 bases between them. CDR3 residues: CASSQGWVAEKRNEQFF. The CDR3 coding sequence is TGTGCCAGCAGCCAAGGGTGGGTAGCCGAGAAAAGGAATGAGCAGTTCTTC.

By sample share, this clonotype is medium-sized. For a library built for alpha chains, this beta chain is a stray read; little rests on its size. This sequence joins TRBV28 and TRBJ2-7; 7 nucleotides match TRBD1. This CDR3 has 14 amino acids. Germline-derived CDR1 and CDR2 are MDHEN and SYDVKM. V lost 3 bases and J lost 2; bases outside the gene matches: 4. CDR3 residues: CASSFRGQAYEQYF. CDR3 sequence (DNA): TGTGCCAGCAGTTTCAGAGGACAGGCCTACGAGCAGTACTTC.

This clonotype was seen at least ten times. This beta chain slipped into a library made for alpha chains as a stray read, so its size is not meaningful. The rearrangement joins TRBV7-2 to TRBJ2-5; tentative D call: TRBD2 (5 bases). The ends were cut back, 0 bases at V and 2 bases at J, with 10 bases in the middle. Germline CDR1 is SGHTA and CDR2 is FQGNSA. This CDR3 has 15 amino acids. The CDR3 DNA reads as TGTGCCAGCAGCTTAGCCGGGATACAGCAAGAGACCCAGTACTTC. Its translation: CASSLAGIQQETQYF.

This clonotype was picked up many times. Being off target in a library aimed at alpha chains, this beta chain has a size of little meaning. This rearrangement joins TRBV7-2 to TRBJ2-5, with unresolved D. From germline, CDR1 is SGHTA and CDR2 FQGNSA. The CDR3 sequence is 13 residues long. Trimming removed 1 base from V and 5 bases from J, with 8 bases in between. As DNA, the CDR3 is TGTGCCAGCAGCTTAGTTTTTACGGAGACCCAGTACTTC. Residues: CASSLVFTETQYF.

This clonotype has at least ten counts. This beta chain represents an off-target read in a library built for alpha chains; its size is of limited meaning. The chain carries TRBV7-2 and TRBJ2-1, with D possibly being TRBD1 (6 bases). Germline V gives CDR1 SGHTA, CDR2 FQGNSA. There are 14 residues in the CDR3. The ends were cut back, 5 bases at V and 7 bases at J, with 15 bases in the middle. This CDR3 is CASSKGGQMNEQFF. The CDR3 DNA reads TGTGCCAGCAGCAAAGGTGGACAGATGAATGAGCAGTTCTTC.

This clonotype was recorded many times. Since it is a stray read in a library aimed at alpha chains, this beta chain has a size that is not meaningful. The rearrangement joins TRBV7-9 to TRBJ1-1; no firm D call. The germline CDR1 and CDR2 sequences are SEHNR and FQNEAQ (reference sequence). The V and J ends lost 3 bases and 1 base respectively, with 9 bases between them. CDR3 length equals 14 residues. The CDR3 sequence: CASSFGGGNTEAFF. The CDR3 coding sequence is TGTGCCAGCAGCTTCGGCGGCGGGAACACTGAAGCTTTCTTT.

This clonotype was seen repeatedly, ten times or more. This beta chain slipped into a library made for alpha chains as a stray read, so its size is not meaningful. The DNA for the CDR3 is TGTGCCAGCAGTTTTCGGGGGGGCCTAGCGGTAGATACGCAGTATTTT. The encoded protein is CASSFRGGLAVDTQYF. The rearrangement uses TRBV12-3 or TRBV12-4 and TRBJ2-3; 8 bases align to TRBD2. The CDR3 contains 16 residues. Germline trimming cut 3 bases from V and 5 bases from J; bases unmatched to any gene: 10.

This clonotype has at least ten counts. This beta chain came through as a stray read in a library set up for alpha chains, and its size says little. The V gene is TRBV28, the J gene TRBJ2-7, with TRBD2 identical over 9 bases. V was clipped by 5 bases and J by 0 bases; unmatched bases: 5. Looked up from germline, CDR1 is MDHEN and CDR2 is SYDVKM. This CDR3 is 15 amino acids long. The CDR3 spells CASSITSGFSYEQYF. CDR3 bases: TGTGCCAGCAGTATCACTAGCGGGTTCTCCTACGAGCAGTACTTC.

This clonotype is medium-sized (0.01 to 0.1%) by share. This beta chain is a stray sequence in a library constructed for alpha chains; its clone size is not meaningful. This chain connects TRBV7-9 to TRBJ2-5; TRBD1 matches at 7 bases. CDR3 length: 13 amino acids. Unmatched junction bases numbered 4, after V lost 5 bases and J lost 4 bases. CDR1 is SEHNR and CDR2 is FQNEAQ in the germline V gene (reference sequence). The CDR3 DNA follows: TGTGCCAGCAGCCGACAGGGTATAGAGACCCAGTACTTC. This gives the protein CASSRQGIETQYF.

This clonotype qualifies as medium-sized. Because the library targeted alpha chains, this beta chain is an off-target read whose size means little. This chain joins TRBV12-3 or TRBV12-4 and TRBJ2-2; no clear D gene. V was trimmed by 6 bases and J by 1 base, leaving 12 bases between them. The CDR3 is 15 residues long. CDR3 coding DNA: TGTGCCAGCAGCCACCGAGACAAGAACACCGGGGAGCTGTTTTTT. The encoded protein is CASSHRDKNTGELFF.

This clonotype was found many times. The size of this beta chain means little, since it is a stray read in a library made for alpha chains. The chain links TRBV7-2 to TRBJ2-3; 15 nucleotides line up with TRBD2. CDR3 length equals 18 residues. Losses at the gene ends were 4 bases for V and 5 bases for J; bases not matched to a gene: 10. The germline V gene encodes CDR1 SGHTA and CDR2 FQGNSA. The CDR3 reads CASSYKAGTSGGRDTQYF. The CDR3 region has the DNA TGTGCCAGCAGCTACAAAGCCGGGACTAGCGGGGGGAGAGATACGCAGTATTTT.

This clonotype was recorded a few times. The library was built for alpha chains, so this beta chain is an off-target read and its size means little. The chain carries TRBV3-1 and TRBJ2-7, with D possibly called TRBD1 or TRBD2 (6 bases each). Trimming cost V 6 bases and J 2 bases, with 23 bases left between them. This CDR3 comprises 17 residues. Germline V lookup: CDR1 LGHDT, CDR2 YNNKEL (reference sequence). The CDR3 loop reads CASSPPWGRGGPYEQYF. CDR3 DNA sequence: TGTGCCAGCAGTCCCCCCTGGGGGCGGGGCGGACCCTACGAGCAGTACTTC.

Of note for this clonotype: This beta chain turned up in a library designed for alpha chains; as an off-target read, its abundance says little. This chain links TRBV25-1 with TRBJ1-1; tentative D call: TRBD1 (6 bases). This CDR3 region has 13 residues. CDR1 is MGHDK and CDR2 is SYGVNS in the germline V gene. V shed 1 base and J shed 11 bases, with 14 bases lying between them. CDR3 sequence (DNA): TGTGCCAGCAGTGAATCCGCCTGGGGGGCGGCTTTCTTT. This translates into CASSESAWGAAFF. Filled out from reference TRBV25-1 and TRBJ1-1, the complete variable domain reads EADIYQTPRYLVIGTGKKITLECSQTMGHDKMYWYQQDPGMELHLIHYSYGVNSTEKGDLSSESTVSRIRTEHFPLTLESARPSHTSQYLCASSESAWGAAFFGQGTRLTVV.

This clonotype was seen ten or more times. The library was built for alpha chains, so this beta chain is an off-target read and its size means little. The chain employs TRBV6-5 and TRBJ1-4; D is unresolved. Germline V CDR1 and CDR2: MNHEY, SVGAGI. The CDR3 runs to 14 residues. Trimming took off 1 base at V and 7 bases at J, with 10 bases between the two ends. This chain's CDR3 is CASSYWGDGEKLFF. The DNA of the CDR3 is TGTGCCAGCAGTTACTGGGGAGACGGTGAAAAACTGTTTTTT.

About this clonotype: This beta chain is a stray read from a library made for alpha chains; its abundance is not meaningful. The chain carries TRBV20-1 and TRBJ1-6; D may be TRBD1 (6 bases). CDR1 is DFQATT and CDR2 is SNEGSKA in the germline V gene (reference sequence). The CDR3 is 16 residues long. Trimming stripped 0 bases from V and 7 bases from J, with 16 bases between. The CDR3 sequence: CSAREAGAEENSPLHF. For the CDR3, the DNA is TGCAGTGCTAGAGAAGCAGGGGCCGAGGAAAATTCACCCCTCCACTTT.

This clonotype has at least ten counts. Since the library was made to target alpha chains, this beta chain is a stray read and its abundance is not meaningful. The chain links TRBV7-2 to TRBJ2-4; D is undetermined. Looked up from germline, CDR1 is SGHTA and CDR2 is FQGNSA. The ends were cut back, 5 bases at V and 11 bases at J, with 19 bases in the middle. The CDR3 is 14 amino acids. The CDR3 here is CASSPEVMWSLQYF. The CDR3 DNA reads as TGTGCCAGCAGCCCCGAAGTTATGTGGTCCCTTCAGTACTTC.

This clonotype showed up many times. This beta chain is a stray read from a library made for alpha chains; its abundance is not meaningful. The chain carries TRBV15 and TRBJ2-1; D may be TRBD2 (6 bases). This CDR3 comprises 16 residues. Germline V gene lookup returns CDR1 LNHNV and CDR2 YYDKDF (reference sequence). Trimming took off 3 bases at V and 4 bases at J, with 16 bases between the two ends. CDR3 sequence reads: CATSSLKHRGYNEQFF. The CDR3, as DNA: TGTGCCACCAGCAGCCTAAAACACCGGGGGTACAATGAGCAGTTCTTC.